Below are 17 T cell receptor beta chains sequenced from a single sample in a study of prognosis after radiotherapy for stage I lung cancer. Template was genomic DNA; TCR beta CDR3 amplified in two multiplex PCR rounds. Specific primers for each TRBV and TRBJ gene were what first-round PCR used. Using its own MiXCR run on the multiplex PCR reads, TCRdb lists one record per CDR3 protein. The sample contains roughly 27,000 distinct CDR3 sequences, around 42% of which appear only once. Specimen: PBMCs, collected before or after stereotactic body radiation therapy (not recorded which). These receptor sequences come from a donor at least 50 years old with non-small cell lung cancer.

The table lists this clonotype with many counts. The chain is built from TRBV20-1 and TRBJ2-1, with D possibly being TRBD1 (5 bases). This CDR3 has 13 amino acids. Germline values: CDR1 DFQATT, CDR2 SNEGSKA (reference sequence). V lost 3 bases to trimming and J lost 4 bases, with 10 bases between them. CDR3 DNA: TGCAGTGCTAGCCAGACAGTTTACAATGAGCAGTTCTTC. Translated: CSASQTVYNEQFF.

Concerning this clonotype: This is likely an artifact of a read error, given a far larger clone one base away. The chain links TRBV28 to TRBJ1-1; D call uncertain. The germline gives CDR1 MDHEN, CDR2 SYDVKM. The CDR3 consists of 16 residues. CDR3 nucleotide sequence: TGTGCCAGCAGTTTAGGGTCCTTCTCATGGAACACTGAATCTTTCTTT. Its protein is CASSLGSFSWNTESFF.

This clonotype has at least ten counts. V gene TRBV20-1 combines with J gene TRBJ2-2; TRBD2 aligns across 9 bases. V lost 1 base and J lost 6; bases outside the gene matches: 15. CDR1 and CDR2 (germline): DFQATT, SNEGSKA (reference sequence). The CDR3 consists of 18 residues. CDR3 DNA: TGCAGTGCTAGAGCGGCGGGAGGGGGCCCCGTAACCCCCGGGGAGCTGTTTTTT. It specifies CSARAAGGGPVTPGELFF.

By proportion, this clonotype is medium-sized. The chain links TRBV5-1 to TRBJ1-1, with no clear D. The length of the CDR3 is 14 residues. V gave up 4 bases and J gave up 1 base, with 11 bases separating them. Germline-derived CDR1 and CDR2 are SGHRS and YFSETQ. CDR3 nucleotide sequence: TGCGCCAGCAGCCTGACCGCCGAGAACACTGAAGCTTTCTTT. Amino acids: CASSLTAENTEAFF. Filled out from reference TRBV5-1 and TRBJ1-1, the complete variable domain reads KAGVTQTPRYLIKTRGQQVTLSCSPISGHRSVSWYQQTPGQGLQFLFEYFSETQRNKGNFPGRFSGRQFSNSRSEMNVSTLELGDSALYLCASSLTAENTEAFFGQGTRLTVV.

Ten or more counts support this clonotype. This chain uses TRBV5-1 with TRBJ1-1; D remains unclear. CDR1 SGHRS and CDR2 YFSETQ come from the germline V gene. This CDR3 is built from 16 residues. The germline V and J ends were trimmed by 0 bases and 0 bases, with 12 bases remaining between them. For the CDR3, the DNA is TGCGCCAGCAGCTTGGGGCGGACCTTCCTGAACACTGAAGCTTTCTTT. Encoded protein: CASSLGRTFLNTEAFF.

As for this clonotype: A far larger clone is a single base away, which makes a read error likely. The chain uses TRBV9 and TRBJ2-7; 7 nucleotides match TRBD2. The germline gives CDR1 SGDLS, CDR2 YYNGEE. This CDR3 is built from 14 residues. The DNA of the CDR3 is TGTGCCAGCAGCAATGATTTAAGGGAGGGCCCCGAACACTTC. As protein: CASSNDLREGPEHF.

Of note for this clonotype: This probably arose from a read error, given a far larger clone one base away. The chain joins TRBV6-4 to TRBJ1-5, with TRBD1 identical over 8 bases. Germline trimming cut 10 bases from V and 3 bases from J; bases unmatched to any gene: 11. This CDR3 spans 15 amino acids. CDR1 is MRHNA and CDR2 is SNTAGT in the germline V gene. The CDR3 DNA sequence: TGTGCCATCAGCTCCGGGACAGGATTCAATCAGCCCCAGCATTTT. Translation gives CAISSGTGFNQPQHF.

This clonotype showed up just once. Since no conserved phenylalanine or tryptophan closes the CDR3, a read error is the likely cause. V gene TRBV28 combines with J gene TRBJ2-5, with 7 bases identical to TRBD1. The germline V gene encodes CDR1 MDHEN and CDR2 SYDVKM. CDR3 length: 15 residues. V gave up 9 bases and J gave up 4 bases; unmatched junction bases: 14. The CDR3 spells CARSRPTGITETQYL. In DNA form, the CDR3 reads TGTGCCAGAAGTCGCCCGACAGGGATTACAGAGACCCAGTACTTA.

The J gene is TRBJ1-5, the V gene TRBV11-2; a weak D match, TRBD1 (5 bases). CDR1 and CDR2 from the germline V gene are SGHAT and FQNNGV. The V and J ends lost 1 base and 7 bases respectively, with 8 bases between them. The CDR3 spans 13 residues. The CDR3: CASSLGGLQPQHF. The CDR3 DNA reads as TGTGCCAGCAGCTTAGGGGGGTTACAGCCCCAGCATTTT.

V usage is TRBV24-1 and J usage is TRBJ2-2, with D uncertain. Looked up from germline, CDR1 is KGHDR and CDR2 is SFDVKD. Trimming removed 12 bases from V and 5 bases from J, with 18 bases in between. The CDR3 has 14 residues. The CDR3 DNA is TGTGCCTCCCAAGCTAGTAGCTTTACCGGGGAGCTGTTTTTT. It codes for CASQASSFTGELFF.

With regard to this clonotype: Germline is not matched at one junction end, which may reflect a read error. This rearrangement joins TRBV6-2 or TRBV6-3 to TRBJ1-5; TRBD1 is a possible D gene (5 bases). The CDR3 extends over 15 amino acids. Germline V CDR1 and CDR2: MNHEY, SVGEGT. CDR3 region: CDSRWSGNSNQHQHF. CDR3 coding DNA: TGTGACAGCAGATGGTCAGGGAATAGCAATCAGCACCAGCATTTT.

With respect to this clonotype: A much larger clone lies a single base off, so this may be a read error. The rearrangement joins TRBV6-2 or TRBV6-3 to TRBJ1-1, with a weak D call TRBD1 (5 bases). CDR3 length: 11 amino acids. The germline gives CDR1 MNHEY, CDR2 SVGEGT. CDR3: CSISLGPAAFF. The DNA of the CDR3 is TGTTCCATCAGCCTGGGGCCTGCAGCTTTCTTT.

This clonotype was counted a single time. The V and J genes are TRBV11-2 and TRBJ2-1; tentatively, D is TRBD1 (6 bases). The germline CDR1 and CDR2 sequences are SGHAT and FQNNGV. V was clipped by 2 bases and J by 0 bases, with 14 bases between them. The CDR3 contains 17 residues. In nucleotides, the CDR3 is TGTGCCAGCAGCTTATCCGGGACATGGAGCTCCTACAATGAGCAGTTCTTC. The encoded protein is CASSLSGTWSSYNEQFF.

Ten or more counts support this clonotype. Germline is not matched at one junction end, which may reflect a read error. V and J are TRBV20-1 and TRBJ2-7; 8 positions match TRBD2. The length of the CDR3 is 12 residues. CDR1 is DFQATT, CDR2 SNEGSKA, per germline (reference sequence). The CDR3 bases are TGCAGTGCTGGAGCTGGAGCGGGGGCGGTTCGCTTC. Its protein product is CSAGAGAGAVRF.

This clonotype counts as medium-sized (0.01 to 0.1%). Here the CDR3 reads CASSLGTTRNGYTF. CDR3 nucleotides: TGTGCCAGCAGTTTGGGGACGACTCGGAATGGCTACACCTTC. The rearrangement joins TRBV12-3 or TRBV12-4 to TRBJ1-2, with D maybe TRBD1 (5 bases). This CDR3 is built from 14 residues. V was trimmed by 3 bases and J by 6 bases, leaving 14 bases between them.

About this clonotype itself: The junction shows a germline mismatch at one end, possibly a read error. The CDR3 region is CTSSQVSGELFF. The CDR3 nucleotides read TGTACCAGCAGTCAGGTGTCCGGGGAGCTGTTTTTT. The rearrangement uses TRBV2 and TRBJ2-2; D is uncertain. The CDR3 length is 12 residues. The germline V gene encodes CDR1 SNHLY and CDR2 FYNNEI.

This clonotype turned up a few times. This may come from a read error, since a much larger clone is one base off. This rearrangement joins TRBV3-1 to TRBJ1-2, with 9 bases lining up with TRBD1. Per germline, CDR1 LGHDT and CDR2 YNNKEL (reference sequence). The CDR3 covers 13 residues. CDR3 sequence: CACSRTGADGYTF. The CDR3 DNA is TGTGCCTGCAGCCGGACAGGGGCGGATGGCTACACCTTC.